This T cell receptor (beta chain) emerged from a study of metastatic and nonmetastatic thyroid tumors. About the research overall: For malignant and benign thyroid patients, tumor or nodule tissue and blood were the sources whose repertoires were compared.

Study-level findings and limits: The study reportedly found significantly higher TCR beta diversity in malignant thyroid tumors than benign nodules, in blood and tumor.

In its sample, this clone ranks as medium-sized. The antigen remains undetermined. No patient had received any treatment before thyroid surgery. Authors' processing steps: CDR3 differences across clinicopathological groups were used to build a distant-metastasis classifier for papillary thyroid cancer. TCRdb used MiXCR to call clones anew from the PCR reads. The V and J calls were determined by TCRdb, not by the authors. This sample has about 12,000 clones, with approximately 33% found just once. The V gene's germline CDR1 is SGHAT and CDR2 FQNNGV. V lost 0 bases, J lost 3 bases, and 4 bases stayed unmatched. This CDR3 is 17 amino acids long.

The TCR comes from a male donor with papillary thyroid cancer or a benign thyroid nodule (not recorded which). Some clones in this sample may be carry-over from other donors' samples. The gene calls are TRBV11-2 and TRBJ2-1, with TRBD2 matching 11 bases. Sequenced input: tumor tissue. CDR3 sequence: CASSLERTSGRYNEQFF. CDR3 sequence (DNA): TGTGCCAGCAGCTTAGAAAGGACTAGCGGGCGCTACAATGAGCAGTTCTTC.